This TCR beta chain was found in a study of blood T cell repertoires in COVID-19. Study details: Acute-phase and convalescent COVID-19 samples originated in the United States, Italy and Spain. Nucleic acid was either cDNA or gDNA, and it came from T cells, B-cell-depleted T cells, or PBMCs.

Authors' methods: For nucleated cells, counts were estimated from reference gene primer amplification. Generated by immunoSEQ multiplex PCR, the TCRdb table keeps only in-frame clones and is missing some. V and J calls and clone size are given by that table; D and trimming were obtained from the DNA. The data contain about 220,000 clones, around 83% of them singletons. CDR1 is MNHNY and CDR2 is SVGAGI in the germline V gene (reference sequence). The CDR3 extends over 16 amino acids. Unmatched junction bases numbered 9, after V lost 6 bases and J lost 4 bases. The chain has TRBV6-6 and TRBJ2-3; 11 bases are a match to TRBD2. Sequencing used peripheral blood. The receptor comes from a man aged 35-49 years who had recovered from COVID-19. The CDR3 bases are TGTGCCAGCAGGCTACGTAGCGGGGGGGCGTCAGATACGCAGTATTTT. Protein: CASRLRSGGASDTQYF.